The clone carrying this T cell receptor beta chain turned up a few times. Antigen unknown. Germline V CDR1 and CDR2: DFQATT, SNEGSKA (reference sequence). The CDR3 runs 13 residues. V lost 4 bases and J 7 bases, leaving 14 bases between the germline ends. The sample is drawn from a study of vaccination and CD4 T cells after COVID-19. Regarding the study as a whole: The study found median SARS-CoV-2-reactive clonotypes rising from about 22 to 38, not significantly.

The treatment denotes: roughly ten-day PBMC culture with coronavirus spike peptide pools or control peptides (ViraFEST assay). ViraFEST enlarged antigen-specific T cell populations with peptide pools and afterwards sequenced TCRs. The Oncomine TCR Beta short-read assay was what sequenced the DNA obtained from cultured CD4+ T cells. TCRdb reprocessed the PCR reads with MiXCR, giving one entry per CDR3 protein. The data hold 9,900 or so distinct CDR3 sequences, with roughly 25% observed a single time. The TCR originated in a human donor who received a COVID-19 vaccine. V usage is TRBV20-1 and J usage is TRBJ2-1, with D maybe TRBD2 (7 bases). The material was CD4+ T cells from blood, cultured in vitro, obtained before SARS-CoV-2 vaccination. The CDR3 region is CSANGGPWNEQFF. CDR3 coding DNA: TGCAGTGCTAACGGGGGGCCGTGGAATGAGCAGTTCTTC.